Detailed here is one TCR beta chain. Its target is unknown. This specimen comes from a study of cytomegalovirus exposure and HLA in healthy donors. PCR used 60 Vbeta primers and 13 Jbeta primers. Measured with immunoSEQ multiplex PCR; TCRdb has only the in-frame clones, and not every one. The data contain around 160,000 clones, about 79% of them singletons. General study points: Across donors, presence/absence analyses took sequencing depth to be roughly uniform.

The CDR3 covers 16 residues. Germline V CDR1 and CDR2: MDHEN, SYDVKM. V was cut by 4 bases and J by 2 bases, with 15 bases left in between. The sample comprised PBMCs. The receptor comes from a man aged 50 to 60 in good health and CMV-seropositive. This rearrangement joins TRBV28 to TRBJ1-5; no firm D call. The CDR3 DNA is TGTGCCAGCAGTTCCGGGATCCAGGTGGGCAATCAGCCCCAGCATTTT. Its protein product is CASSSGIQVGNQPQHF.